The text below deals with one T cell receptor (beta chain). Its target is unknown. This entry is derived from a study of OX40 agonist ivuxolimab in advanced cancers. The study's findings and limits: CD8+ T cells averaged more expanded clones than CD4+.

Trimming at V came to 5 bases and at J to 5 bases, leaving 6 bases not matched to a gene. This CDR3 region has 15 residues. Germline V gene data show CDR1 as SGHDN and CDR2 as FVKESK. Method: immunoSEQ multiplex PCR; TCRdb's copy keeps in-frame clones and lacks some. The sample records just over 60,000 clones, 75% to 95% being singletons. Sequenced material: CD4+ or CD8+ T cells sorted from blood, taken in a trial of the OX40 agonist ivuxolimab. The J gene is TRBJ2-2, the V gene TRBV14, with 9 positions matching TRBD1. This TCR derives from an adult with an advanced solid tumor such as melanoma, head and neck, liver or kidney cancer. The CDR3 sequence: CASSSGTGRTGELFF. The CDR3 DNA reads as TGTGCCAGCAGCTCGGGGACAGGGCGAACCGGGGAGCTGTTTTTT.